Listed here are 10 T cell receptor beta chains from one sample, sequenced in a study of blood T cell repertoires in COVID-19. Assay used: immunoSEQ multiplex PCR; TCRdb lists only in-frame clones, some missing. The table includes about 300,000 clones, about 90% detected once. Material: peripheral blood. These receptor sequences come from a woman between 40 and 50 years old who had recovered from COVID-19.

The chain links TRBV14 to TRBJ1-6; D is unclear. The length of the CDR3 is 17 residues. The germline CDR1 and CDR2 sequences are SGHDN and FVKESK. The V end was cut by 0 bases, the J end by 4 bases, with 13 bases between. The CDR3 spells CASSQDPALEYNSPLHF. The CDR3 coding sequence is TGTGCCAGCAGCCAAGACCCGGCCCTAGAATATAATTCACCCCTCCACTTT.

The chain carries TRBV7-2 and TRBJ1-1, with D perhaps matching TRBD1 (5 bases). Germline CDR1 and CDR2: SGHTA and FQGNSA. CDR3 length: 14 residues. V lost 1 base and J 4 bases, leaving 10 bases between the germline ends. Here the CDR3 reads CASSLVGQGTEAFF. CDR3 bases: TGTGCCAGCAGCTTAGTCGGGCAGGGCACTGAAGCTTTCTTT. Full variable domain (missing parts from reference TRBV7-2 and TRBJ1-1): GAGVSQSPSNKVTEKGKDVELRCDPISGHTALYWYRQSLGQGLEFLIYFQGNSAPDKSGLPSDRFSAERTGGSVSTLTIQRTQQEDSAVYLCASSLVGQGTEAFFGQGTRLTVV.

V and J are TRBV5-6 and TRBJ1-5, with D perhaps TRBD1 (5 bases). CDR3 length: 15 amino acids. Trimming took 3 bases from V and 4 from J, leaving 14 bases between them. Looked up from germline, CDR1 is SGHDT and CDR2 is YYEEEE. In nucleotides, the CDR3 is TGTGCCAGCAGCTCGGGCGGGGCTGGGAATCAGCCCCAGCATTTT. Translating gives CASSSGGAGNQPQHF. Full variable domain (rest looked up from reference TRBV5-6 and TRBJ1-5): DAGVTQSPTHLIKTRGQQVTLRCSPKSGHDTVSWYQQALGQGPQFIFQYYEEEERQRGNFPDRFSGHQFPNYSSELNVNALLLGDSALYLCASSSGGAGNQPQHFGDGTRLSIL.

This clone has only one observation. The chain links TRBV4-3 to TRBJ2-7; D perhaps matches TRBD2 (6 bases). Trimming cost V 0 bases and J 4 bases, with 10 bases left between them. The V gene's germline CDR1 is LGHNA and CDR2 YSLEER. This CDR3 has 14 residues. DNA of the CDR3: TGCGCCAGCAGCCAAGATTGGACTAATTACGAGCAGTACTTC. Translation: CASSQDWTNYEQYF.

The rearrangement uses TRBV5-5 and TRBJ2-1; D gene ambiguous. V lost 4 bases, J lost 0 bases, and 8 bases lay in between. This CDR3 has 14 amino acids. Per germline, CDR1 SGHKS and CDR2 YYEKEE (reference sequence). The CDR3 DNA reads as TGTGCCAGCAGCACTTTAAGCTCCTACAATGAGCAGTTCTTC. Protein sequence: CASSTLSSYNEQFF.

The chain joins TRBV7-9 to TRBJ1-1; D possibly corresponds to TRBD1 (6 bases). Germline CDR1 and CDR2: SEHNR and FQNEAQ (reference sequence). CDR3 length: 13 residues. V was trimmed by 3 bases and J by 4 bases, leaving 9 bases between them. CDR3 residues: CASSFEGGTEAFF. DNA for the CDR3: TGTGCCAGCAGCTTTGAAGGGGGCACTGAAGCTTTCTTT. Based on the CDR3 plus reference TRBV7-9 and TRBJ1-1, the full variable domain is DTGVSQNPRHKITKRGQNVTFRCDPISEHNRLYWYRQTLGQGPEFLTYFQNEAQLEKSRLLSDRFSAERPKGSFSTLEIQRTEQGDSAMYLCASSFEGGTEAFFGQGTRLTVV.

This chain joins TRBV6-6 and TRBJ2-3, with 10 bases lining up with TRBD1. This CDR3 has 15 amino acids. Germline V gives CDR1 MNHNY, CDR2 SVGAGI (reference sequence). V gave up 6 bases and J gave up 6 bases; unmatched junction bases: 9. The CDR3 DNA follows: TGTGCCAGCAGCCTCGGGACAGGGGCGGGGGATACGCAGTATTTT. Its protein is CASSLGTGAGDTQYF.

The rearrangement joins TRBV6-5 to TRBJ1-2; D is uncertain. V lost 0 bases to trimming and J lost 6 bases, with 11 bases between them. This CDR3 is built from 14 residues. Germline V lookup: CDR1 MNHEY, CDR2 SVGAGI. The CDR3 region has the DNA TGTGCCAGCAGTTACTCGGGCAGCCCTCATGGCTACACCTTC. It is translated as CASSYSGSPHGYTF.

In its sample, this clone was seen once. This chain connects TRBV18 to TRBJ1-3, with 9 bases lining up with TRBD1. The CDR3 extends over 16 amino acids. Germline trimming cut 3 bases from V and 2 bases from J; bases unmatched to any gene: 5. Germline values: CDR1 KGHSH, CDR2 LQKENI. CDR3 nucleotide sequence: TGTGCCAGCTCACCTTGGACAGGGGCTACTGGAAACACCATATATTTT. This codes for CASSPWTGATGNTIYF.

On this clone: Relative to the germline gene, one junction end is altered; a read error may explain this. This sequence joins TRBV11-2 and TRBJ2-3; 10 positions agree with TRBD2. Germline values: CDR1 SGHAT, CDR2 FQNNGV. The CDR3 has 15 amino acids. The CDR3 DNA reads TGTGCCAGCAGCTTAGTTCGGGCTAGCGGGGGCCCCCGGCATTTT. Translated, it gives CASSLVRASGGPRHF.